The 29 T cell receptor beta chains listed next were all sequenced from one sample in a study of cytomegalovirus exposure and HLA in healthy donors. Use of 60 Vbeta and 13 Jbeta primers characterized the PCR. Sequencing used immunoSEQ multiplex PCR; TCRdb keeps in-frame clones, though not all of them. The repertoire has roughly 99,000 clones, roughly 80% of them found once; the top ten carry more than 2%. Material: PBMCs. All receptors come from a man under 40 in good health and CMV-seronegative.

This clone has a single count. The chain couples TRBV5-6 to TRBJ2-7, with a possible D match to TRBD1 (6 bases). With 5 bases removed from V and 0 bases from J, the gap between germline ends came to 12 bases. The CDR3 is made up of 14 amino acids. Germline V gives CDR1 SGHDT, CDR2 YYEEEE. As DNA, the CDR3 is TGTGCCAGCAGACGGACAGCGAGCTCCTACGAGCAGTACTTC. Its protein is CASRRTASSYEQYF.

The V call is TRBV7-9, the J call TRBJ2-5, with D possibly matching TRBD2 (5 bases). Trimming stripped 0 bases from V and 5 bases from J, with 10 bases between. CDR3 size: 14 residues. From germline, CDR1 is SEHNR and CDR2 FQNEAQ (reference sequence). The CDR3 nucleotides are TGTGCCAGCAGCTTAGCGAGCGGAGCGGAGACCCAGTACTTC. It yields the protein CASSLASGAETQYF.

The J gene is TRBJ2-1, the V gene TRBV5-6; 10 bases map to TRBD2. The CDR3 has 16 residues. The germline V gene has CDR1 SGHDT and CDR2 YYEEEE. V was pared by 4 bases and J by 8 bases, with 12 bases of the junction left unmatched. For the CDR3, the DNA is TGTGCCAGCAGCCCTAGCGGGGGTAGATGGAAGGATGAGCAGTTCTTC. Translated: CASSPSGGRWKDEQFF.

This clone showed up just a few times. J is TRBJ1-1 and V is TRBV2; maybe TRBD1 (5 bases). This CDR3 is built from 16 residues. The V gene lost 4 bases and the J gene lost 1 base, with 16 bases spanning the gap. Germline V gene data show CDR1 as SNHLY and CDR2 as FYNNEI. CDR3 in amino acids: CASSAYSGGGNTEAFF. CDR3 sequence (DNA): TGTGCCAGCAGTGCATATTCTGGGGGGGGGAACACTGAAGCTTTCTTT.

With regard to this clone: The same CDR3 can be traced to other DNA sequences in this sample. CDR3 nucleotide sequence: TGCGCCAGCAGTGACCCGGGACAGAATGAAGCTTTCTTT. Its translation: CASSDPGQNEAFF. The chain recombines TRBV10-2 with TRBJ1-1; 7 positions agree with TRBD1. The V segment lost 3 bases and the J segment 7 bases; nucleotides outside the gene matches: 5. Per the germline V gene, CDR1 is WSHSY and CDR2 is SAAADI. CDR3 length: 13 residues.

The chain recombines TRBV28 with TRBJ2-3; no reliable D call. Trimming removed 2 bases from V and 6 bases from J, with 12 bases in between. Germline values: CDR1 MDHEN, CDR2 SYDVKM. The CDR3 loop spans 14 amino acids. CDR3 bases: TGTGCCAGCAGTTTAGGTCTCAACAGTGATACGCAGTATTTT. As protein: CASSLGLNSDTQYF.

The rearrangement uses TRBV20-1 and TRBJ2-7, with a possible D match to TRBD2 (7 bases). This CDR3 is built from 11 residues. Per germline, CDR1 DFQATT and CDR2 SNEGSKA (reference sequence). The CDR3 loop reads CSVGGPHEQYF. Here the CDR3 DNA reads TGCAGCGTGGGGGGGCCCCACGAGCAGTACTTC.

By frequency in the sample, this clone is medium-sized. The genes are TRBV14 and TRBJ1-1, with a weak D call TRBD1 (6 bases). This CDR3 region has 13 residues. The V gene lost 5 bases and the J gene lost 11 bases, with 18 bases spanning the gap. Germline values: CDR1 SGHDN, CDR2 FVKESK. The DNA of the CDR3 is TGTGCCAGCAGCGTACTACAGGGCGGGAGGGCTTTCTTT. Translation: CASSVLQGGRAFF. The variable domain in full, completed from reference TRBV14 and TRBJ1-1, reads EAGVTQFPSHSVIEKGQTVTLRCDPISGHDNLYWYRRVMGKEIKFLLHFVKESKQDESGMPNNRFLAERTGGTYSTLKVQPAELEDSGVYFCASSVLQGGRAFFGQGTRLTVV.

The J gene is TRBJ2-3, the V gene TRBV29-1; no firm D call. The germline gives CDR1 SQVTM, CDR2 ANQGSEA. This CDR3 has 13 residues. Trimming took 3 bases from V and 2 from J, leaving 9 bases between them. The CDR3 DNA sequence: TGCAGCGTTGAGGGCCAGATCACAGATACGCAGTATTTT. It encodes CSVEGQITDTQYF.

The chain uses TRBV4-1 and TRBJ2-7, with TRBD1 matching 9 bases. CDR1 and CDR2 (germline): MGHRA, YSYEKL. V lost 1 base, J lost 0 bases, and 4 bases stayed unmatched. The CDR3 has 16 residues. CDR3 amino acids: CASSQGDRGYSYEQYF. CDR3 coding DNA: TGCGCCAGCAGCCAAGGTGACAGGGGGTACTCCTACGAGCAGTACTTC.

This rearrangement joins TRBV6-1 to TRBJ1-5, with D perhaps TRBD1 (6 bases). Per the germline V gene, CDR1 is MNHNS and CDR2 is SASEGT. V gave up 2 bases and J gave up 5 bases, with 16 bases separating them. This CDR3 is 16 amino acids long. The CDR3: CASSEPPGEGDQPQHF. CDR3 sequence (DNA): TGTGCCAGCAGTGAACCTCCAGGGGAGGGGGATCAGCCCCAGCATTTT.

The V and J genes are TRBV6-4 and TRBJ2-3, with TRBD2 identical over 11 bases. Germline values: CDR1 MRHNA, CDR2 SNTAGT. The CDR3 contains 16 residues. Losses at the gene ends were 4 bases for V and 4 bases for J; bases not matched to a gene: 7. CDR3 sequence reads: CASSVLAGGGADTQYF. The CDR3 DNA reads TGTGCCAGCAGTGTCCTAGCGGGGGGAGGCGCAGATACGCAGTATTTT.

The rearrangement joins TRBV30 to TRBJ2-2; 7 nucleotides align to TRBD1. CDR1 GTSNPN and CDR2 SVGIG come from the germline V gene (reference sequence). Losses at the gene ends were 5 bases for V and 3 bases for J; bases not matched to a gene: 6. The CDR3 covers 14 residues. CDR3 amino acids: CAWQGVLDTGELFF. In DNA, the CDR3 is TGTGCCTGGCAGGGGGTATTGGACACCGGGGAGCTGTTTTTT.

With regard to this clone: One junction end does not reproduce the germline sequence, and a read error may be involved. This chain uses TRBV6-4 with TRBJ2-2; D tentatively fits TRBD1 or TRBD2 (5 bases each). This CDR3 comprises 16 residues. Germline assignment: CDR1 MRHNA and CDR2 SNTAGT. The CDR3: CASRDSGRVNTGELFF. DNA for the CDR3: TGTGCCAGCAGGGACTCAGGCAGGGTGAACACCGGGGAGCTGTTTTTT.

This clone was counted many times. The genes are TRBV6-5 and TRBJ2-1; a possible D gene is TRBD2 (5 bases). This CDR3 is built from 14 residues. The germline CDR1 and CDR2 sequences are MNHEY and SVGAGI. V was pared by 8 bases and J by 0 bases, with 11 bases between. The CDR3 DNA reads as TGTGCCAGCCAGATGGGGAGCTCCTACAATGAGCAGTTCTTC. Amino acids: CASQMGSSYNEQFF.

This chain joins TRBV6-5 and TRBJ2-3, with 8 nucleotides matching TRBD2. CDR1 is MNHEY and CDR2 is SVGAGI in the germline V gene. The trim removed 5 bases at V and 4 bases at J, leaving 5 bases unmatched. CDR3 length equals 14 residues. The CDR3 sequence is CASSPGGLADTQYF. CDR3 coding DNA: TGTGCCAGCAGTCCGGGGGGGCTAGCAGATACGCAGTATTTT.

As DNA, the CDR3 is TGTGCCAGCAGTTGGCGCGGGCGGGCCGAGCAGTACTTC. As protein: CASSWRGRAEQYF. The chain joins TRBV28 to TRBJ2-7; D is possibly TRBD2 (5 bases). Trimming took 4 bases from V and 6 from J, leaving 13 bases between them. Germline lookup yields CDR1 MDHEN and CDR2 SYDVKM. This CDR3 contains 13 residues. Full variable domain (rest looked up from reference TRBV28 and TRBJ2-7): DVKVTQSSRYLVKRTGEKVFLECVQDMDHENMFWYRQDPGLGLRLIYFSYDVKMKEKGDIPEGYSVSREKKERFSLILESASTNQTSMYLCASSWRGRAEQYFGPGTRLTVT.

The sample holds one count of this clone. This sequence joins TRBV11-2 and TRBJ2-1, with 9 positions matching TRBD2. With V trimmed by 5 bases and J by 6 bases, 8 bases remained unmatched. CDR1 is SGHAT, CDR2 FQNNGV, per germline. This CDR3 comprises 15 residues. DNA for the CDR3: TGTGCCAGCAGCCATGGGGTTAGCGGGGGCAATGAGCAGTTCTTC. This gives the protein CASSHGVSGGNEQFF.

This chain links TRBV7-3 with TRBJ2-7, with D perhaps matching TRBD2 (5 bases). CDR3 length equals 14 residues. Germline lookup yields CDR1 SGHTA and CDR2 FQGTGA. Trimming shortened V by 8 bases and J by 6 bases, and 20 bases separated the two germline ends. CDR3 sequence (DNA): TGTGCCAGCGCGCCTCGGCCGGGGTCCGGCGAGCAGTACTTC. Its protein product is CASAPRPGSGEQYF.

The chain combines TRBV6-1 with TRBJ1-2, with D perhaps matching TRBD1 (5 bases). Per the germline V gene, CDR1 is MNHNS and CDR2 is SASEGT. This CDR3 region has 15 residues. V dropped 6 bases and J dropped 2 bases, with 16 bases sitting between them. The CDR3 bases are TGTGCCAGCAGAGTATCTTCAGGGTCGAACTATGGCTACACCTTC. It translates to CASRVSSGSNYGYTF.

The V gene is TRBV5-4, the J gene TRBJ2-7, with a possible D match to TRBD1 (7 bases). Germline lookup yields CDR1 SGHNT and CDR2 YYREEE (reference sequence). V was trimmed by 3 bases and J by 5 bases, leaving 15 bases between them. The CDR3 spans 14 residues. The CDR3 spells CASSSGGGVDEQYF. CDR3 bases: TGTGCCAGCAGCTCTGGAGGGGGCGTCGACGAGCAGTACTTC.

The chain uses TRBV5-1 and TRBJ1-1; 11 nucleotides match TRBD1. The CDR3 runs 14 residues. Germline CDR1 reads SGHRS; CDR2 reads YFSETQ. Losses at the gene ends were 4 bases for V and 5 bases for J; bases not matched to a gene: 4. The CDR3, as DNA: TGCGCCAGCAGCGGACAGGGGGCGCGGACTGAAGCTTTCTTT. Protein: CASSGQGARTEAFF.

This clone was detected a few times. The chain joins TRBV4-2 to TRBJ1-4; 9 bases are a match to TRBD1. The CDR3 length is 16 residues. The junction had 6 bases not matched to a gene; V was cut back by 0 bases and J by 7 bases. CDR1 and CDR2 (germline): LGHNA, YNFKEQ. DNA for the CDR3: TGTGCCAGCAGCCAAGATCCGACAGGGGGAGGTGAAAAACTGTTTTTT. Its translation is CASSQDPTGGGEKLFF.

The chain links TRBV28 to TRBJ1-2; D unresolved. Germline-derived CDR1 and CDR2 are MDHEN and SYDVKM. The CDR3 is 13 amino acids. Trimming shortened V by 3 bases and J by 3 bases, and 8 bases separated the two germline ends. The CDR3 sequence is CASSFYPDYGYTF. The DNA of the CDR3 is TGTGCCAGCAGTTTTTATCCAGACTATGGCTACACCTTC.

This CDR3 is CASSLARLAGEETQYF. In nucleotides, the CDR3 is TGCGCCAGCAGCTTGGCCCGACTAGCGGGGGAAGAGACCCAGTACTTC. This chain joins TRBV5-1 and TRBJ2-5, with TRBD2 matching 12 bases. V was pared by 0 bases and J by 3 bases, with 3 bases of the junction left unmatched. CDR3 size: 16 residues. From germline, CDR1 is SGHRS and CDR2 YFSETQ.

The chain uses TRBV2 and TRBJ2-1; a possible D gene is TRBD2 (5 bases). Per germline, CDR1 SNHLY and CDR2 FYNNEI. V was cut by 8 bases and J by 7 bases, with 12 bases left in between. This CDR3 spans 12 amino acids. CDR3 nucleotide sequence: TGTGCCAGCGGCCTAGCAAGGAATGAGCAGTTCTTC. Encoded protein: CASGLARNEQFF.

V usage is TRBV4-2 and J usage is TRBJ2-5; 7 bases are shared with TRBD1. The CDR3 is made up of 15 amino acids. J lost 5 bases, V lost 1 base, and 7 bases had no gene match. Germline V lookup: CDR1 LGHNA, CDR2 YNFKEQ. The CDR3 DNA reads TGTGCCAGCAGCCAAGGACAGGGACCCTGGGAGACCCAGTACTTC. Translated, it gives CASSQGQGPWETQYF.

V gene TRBV18 combines with J gene TRBJ1-2; 9 bases map to TRBD1. The junction had 2 bases not matched to a gene; V was cut back by 4 bases and J by 11 bases. The CDR3 spans 11 residues. CDR1 is KGHSH and CDR2 is LQKENI in the germline V gene. The CDR3 DNA follows: TGTGCCAGCTCACTTGGACAGGGGTACACCTTC. Encoded protein: CASSLGQGYTF.

This chain connects TRBV6-5 to TRBJ1-6; D is possibly TRBD1 (5 bases). This CDR3 is built from 15 residues. Trimming cost V 5 bases and J 3 bases, with 11 bases left between them. Germline lookup yields CDR1 MNHEY and CDR2 SVGAGI. In DNA form, the CDR3 reads TGTGCCAGCAGTCAAAGGGACTTCTATAATTCACCCCTCCACTTT. Its protein is CASSQRDFYNSPLHF.